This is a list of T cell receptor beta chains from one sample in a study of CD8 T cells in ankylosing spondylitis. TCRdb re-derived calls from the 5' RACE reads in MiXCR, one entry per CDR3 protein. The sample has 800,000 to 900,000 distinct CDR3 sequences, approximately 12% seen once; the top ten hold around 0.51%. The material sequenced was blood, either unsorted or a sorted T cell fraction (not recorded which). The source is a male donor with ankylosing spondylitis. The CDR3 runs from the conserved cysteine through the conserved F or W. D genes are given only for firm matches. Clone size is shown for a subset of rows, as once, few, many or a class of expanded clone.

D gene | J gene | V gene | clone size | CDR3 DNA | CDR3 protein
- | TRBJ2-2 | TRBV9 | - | TGTGCCAGCAGCGACGAGAAGTTTTACACCGGGGAGCTGTTTTTT | CASSDEKFYTGELFF
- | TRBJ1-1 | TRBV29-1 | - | TGCAGCGTCCGGTATCTAGTGGGATTAAACACTGAAGCTTTCTTT | CSVRYLVGLNTEAFF
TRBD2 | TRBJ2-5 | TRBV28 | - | TGTGCCAGCAGTTTTACTAGCGGGGGAGGGACCCAGTACTTC | CASSFTSGGGTQYF
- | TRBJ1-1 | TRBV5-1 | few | TGCGCCAGCAGCTTCACAACGGGGGACACTGAAGCTTTCTTT | CASSFTTGDTEAFF
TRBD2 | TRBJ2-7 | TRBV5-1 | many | TGCGCCAGCAGCTTACTAGCGGGTCCTACCTACGAGCAGTACTTC | CASSLLAGPTYEQYF
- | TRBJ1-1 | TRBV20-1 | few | TGCAGTGCTAGAGATACGGGGGGCAGGTCTGAAGCTTTCTTT | CSARDTGGRSEAFF
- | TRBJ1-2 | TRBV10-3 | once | TGTGCCATCAGTGTGGCAGGGCAAGGCTACACCTTC | CAISVAGQGYTF
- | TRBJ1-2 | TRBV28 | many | TGTGCCAGCAGTTCTTTGGTATTGGCCAGGGAGGAGGAGAGGGCTCCTTATGGCTACACCTTC | CASSSLVLAREEERAPYGYTF
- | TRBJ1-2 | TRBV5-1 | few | TGCGCCAGCAGCTTGGATGGCCTACCCTATGGCTACACCTTC | CASSLDGLPYGYTF
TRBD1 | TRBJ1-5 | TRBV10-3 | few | TGTGCCATCAGTGGGGAGCCCGGGACAGGGGTTCAATCAGCGGCCCAGCATTTT | CAISGEPGTGVQSAAQHF
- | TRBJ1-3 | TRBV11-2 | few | TGTGCCAGCAGCTTACCCCCCCGGGGAAACACCATATATTTT | CASSLPPRGNTIYF
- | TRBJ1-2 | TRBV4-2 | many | TGTGCCAGCAGCCAAGATCGAGGAAGCTATGGCTACACCTTC | CASSQDRGSYGYTF
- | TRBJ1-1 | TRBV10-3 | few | TGTGCCATCAGCCAAACTCAGGGGAGGGACACTGAAGCTTTCTTT | CAISQTQGRDTEAFF
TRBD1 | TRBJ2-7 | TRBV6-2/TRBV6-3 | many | TGTGCCAGCAGTTACTCGATGCCAGGGGGCGGCGAGCAGTACTTC | CASSYSMPGGGEQYF
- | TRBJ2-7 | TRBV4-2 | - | TGTGCCAGCTCCGACAAACCAATTTCCTACGAGCAGTACTTC | CASSDKPISYEQYF
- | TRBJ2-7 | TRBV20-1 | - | TGCAGTGCTAGAGATCGGCAGTTCTACGAGCAGTACTTC | CSARDRQFYEQYF
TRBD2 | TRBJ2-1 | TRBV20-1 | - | TGCAGTGCTAGGGTAGCGGGGGGGCGAATATACAATGAGCAGTTCTTC | CSARVAGGRIYNEQFF
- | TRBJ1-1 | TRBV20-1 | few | TGCAGTGCTAGAGATCATGGCCTGAACACTGAAGCTTTCTTT | CSARDHGLNTEAFF
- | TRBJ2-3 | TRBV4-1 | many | TGCGCCAGCAGCCAAGAGAGAGGCTTCTATGGCACAGATACGCAGTATTTT | CASSQERGFYGTDTQYF
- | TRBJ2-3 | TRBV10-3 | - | TGTGCCATCAGTGAGACGGGGGGCATAAGCACAGATACGCAGTATTTT | CAISETGGISTDTQYF
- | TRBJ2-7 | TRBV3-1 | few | TGTGCCAGCAGCCAAGCGATGGACAGTCGCTACGAGCAGTACTTC | CASSQAMDSRYEQYF